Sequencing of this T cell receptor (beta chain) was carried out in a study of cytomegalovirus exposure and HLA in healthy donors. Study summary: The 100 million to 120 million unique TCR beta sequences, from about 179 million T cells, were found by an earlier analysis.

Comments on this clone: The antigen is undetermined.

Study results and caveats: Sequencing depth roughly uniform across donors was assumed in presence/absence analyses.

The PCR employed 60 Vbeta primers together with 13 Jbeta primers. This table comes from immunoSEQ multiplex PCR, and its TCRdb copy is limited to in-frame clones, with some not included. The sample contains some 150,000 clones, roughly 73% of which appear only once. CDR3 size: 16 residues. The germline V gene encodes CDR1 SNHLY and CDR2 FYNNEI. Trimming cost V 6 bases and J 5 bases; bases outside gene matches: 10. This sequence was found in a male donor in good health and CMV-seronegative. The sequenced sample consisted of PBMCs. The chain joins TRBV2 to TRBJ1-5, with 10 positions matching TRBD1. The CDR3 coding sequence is TGTGCCAGCAGATTGACAGGGGGCTTCGGTGATCAGCCCCAGCATTTT. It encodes CASRLTGGFGDQPQHF.